The rows below give T cell receptor beta chains drawn from one sample of a study of shared clonotypes between healthy human individuals. Only in-frame clones appear in the TCRdb table, and some are missing; sequencing was by immunoSEQ multiplex PCR. The data contain around 2.1 million clones, about 94% of them singletons. What was sequenced was naive CD4+ T cells sorted from blood. All receptors derive from a man younger than 35 in good health. Both conserved end residues are part of each CDR3. A D gene is named only where the DNA matches it firmly. Size is stated for part of the rows, as once, few or many counts, or as a class when the clone is expanded.

TRBD1	TRBV6-1	-	TRBJ1-5	TGTGCCAGCAGTGACGGACAGGGGAGGAGTCAGCCCCAGCATTTT	CASSDGQGRSQPQHF
TRBD1	TRBV18	-	TRBJ1-2	TGTGCCAGCTCACCACCGGGGGGCCAGGGGGCTGCAGGCTACACCTTC	CASSPPGGQGAAGYTF
-	TRBV6-1	-	TRBJ1-3	TGTGCCAGCAGTGTTGGCAGTGGAAACACCATATATTTT	CASSVGSGNTIYF
-	TRBV5-1	-	TRBJ2-7	TGCGCCAGCAGCACGGGCACCTACGAGCAGTACTTC	CASSTGTYEQYF
-	TRBV5-6	few	TRBJ2-5	TGTGCCAGCAGCTTGACGGAGACCCAGTACTTC	CASSLTETQYF
TRBD1	TRBV25-1	-	TRBJ2-7	TGTGCCAGCAGTGGACCAGGGGGTTTTGAGGAGCAGTACTTC	CASSGPGGFEEQYF
-	TRBV10-1	-	TRBJ1-3	TGCGCCAGCAGTGAATCAGGGTCTGGAAACACCATATATTTT	CASSESGSGNTIYF
TRBD1	TRBV25-1	-	TRBJ2-2	TGTGCCAGCAGTGATGGGACAGGGTATGCCACCGGGGAGCTGTTTTTT	CASSDGTGYATGELFF
-	TRBV5-4	-	TRBJ1-1	TGTGCCAGCAGCTCGGGTAACCCTACCGCTGAAGCTTTCTTT	CASSSGNPTAEAFF
-	TRBV2	-	TRBJ1-5	TGTGCCAGCAGTGAAGTATCAGGGTCTTATCAGCCCCAGCATTTT	CASSEVSGSYQPQHF
-	TRBV7-9	-	TRBJ2-1	TGTGCCAGCAGCTCCAGGACTCCGGGGGATGAGCAGTTCTTC	CASSSRTPGDEQFF
TRBD1	TRBV18	-	TRBJ2-6	TGTGCCAGCTCCGTATCTTACTCGACAGGGTCTGGGGCCAACGTCCTGACTTTC	CASSVSYSTGSGANVLTF
-	TRBV30	-	TRBJ1-3	TGTGCCGCCAAGGGGTTAACAGGGTTCGGAAACACCATATATTTT	CAAKGLTGFGNTIYF
-	TRBV18	-	TRBJ2-1	TGTGCCAGCTCACCAGTAGCCTACAATGAGCAGTTCTTC	CASSPVAYNEQFF
-	TRBV28	once	TRBJ2-2	TGTGCCAGCAGCCGAGTCGACAAGAACACCGGGGAGCTGTTTTTT	CASSRVDKNTGELFF
-	TRBV11-2	-	TRBJ2-3	TGTGCCAGCAGCCTCAACCGGGGGCCGTTCTGGGCAGATACGCAGTATTTT	CASSLNRGPFWADTQYF
TRBD2	TRBV5-1	-	TRBJ2-3	TGCGCCAGCAGCTTGGCACCTAGCGGGAGAACCACAGATACGCAGTATTTT	CASSLAPSGRTTDTQYF
TRBD2	TRBV2	-	TRBJ2-7	TGTGCCAGCGGGACTAGAGCGGGCGGTGCCGAGCAGTACTTC	CASGTRAGGAEQYF
-	TRBV19	-	TRBJ2-6	TGTGCCAGTAGTATAAGCCCCCGGGTCTCTGGGGCCAACGTCCTGACTTTC	CASSISPRVSGANVLTF
TRBD1	TRBV6-6	-	TRBJ1-2	TGTGCCAGCAGTCATACAGGGGGCGATGGCTACACCTTC	CASSHTGGDGYTF
-	TRBV9	-	TRBJ2-7	TGTGCCAGCAGCGTAGGGGCGACCACAGGAAACTACGAGCAGTACTTC	CASSVGATTGNYEQYF
-	TRBV18	-	TRBJ2-1	TGTGCCAGCTCACCACCGACGCCGGGGGTTTACAATGAGCAGTTCTTC	CASSPPTPGVYNEQFF
-	TRBV9	-	TRBJ2-1	TGTGCCAGCAGCGTACTGACAGGCGGATTATACAATGAGCAGTTCTTC	CASSVLTGGLYNEQFF
-	TRBV6-6	-	TRBJ1-3	TGTGCCAGCATGGAGGGAAGGGCTGGAAACACCATATATTTT	CASMEGRAGNTIYF
-	TRBV12-2	-	TRBJ1-5	TGTGCAAGTCGCTTAGTCCCCGGGTACCCTCTCTATCAGCCCCAGCATTTT	CASRLVPGYPLYQPQHF
TRBD2	TRBV5-1	-	TRBJ2-7	TGCGCCAGCAGCTTGGGTAGCGGGAGTTACGAGCAGTACTTC	CASSLGSGSYEQYF
TRBD1	TRBV5-1	-	TRBJ2-3	TGCGCCAGCCACACGACAGGGGGCACAGATACGCAGTATTTT	CASHTTGGTDTQYF
TRBD1	TRBV5-1	-	TRBJ1-4	TGCGCCAGCAGCTTGGGGGGACAGGCTACCGAAAAACTGTTTTTT	CASSLGGQATEKLFF
-	TRBV6-1	-	TRBJ1-1	TGTGCCAGCAGGAGACACCTTAGTGGGAACACTGAAGCTTTCTTT	CASRRHLSGNTEAFF
-	TRBV6-5	-	TRBJ2-2	TGTGCCAGCTCGGAAGGGGGGAACACCGGGGAGCTGTTTTTT	CASSEGGNTGELFF
-	TRBV2	-	TRBJ2-3	TGTGCCAGCAGCGAGGGGTTGGGTACGCAGTATTTT	CASSEGLGTQYF
TRBD1	TRBV28	-	TRBJ1-2	TGTGCCAGCAGCACCTCGGGACAGGACCCCTATGGCTACACCTTC	CASSTSGQDPYGYTF
TRBD1	TRBV18	-	TRBJ1-2	TGTGCCAGCTCACCAGTCGGGACAGGGAACTATGGCTACACCTTC	CASSPVGTGNYGYTF
TRBD2	TRBV18	-	TRBJ2-2	TGTGCCAGCTCAGACGAACTAGCGCAGATTCCCGGGGAGCTGTTTTTT	CASSDELAQIPGELFF
-	TRBV2	-	TRBJ1-1	TGTGCCAGCAGTGAAACGGGGTCCAGGGTCGCTTTCTTT	CASSETGSRVAFF
TRBD1	TRBV11-2	-	TRBJ1-5	TGTGCCAGCAGCTTATCGTTAATGACAGGGGACCGCAATCAGCCCCAGCATTTT	CASSLSLMTGDRNQPQHF
TRBD1	TRBV25-1	-	TRBJ1-2	TGTGCCAGCCAGGGGGCGGTAGGTTGGGTGAACTATGGCTACACCTTC	CASQGAVGWVNYGYTF
TRBD2	TRBV4-3	-	TRBJ2-2	TGCGCCAGCAGCCAAGCTGCGGGAGTGGCCGGGGAGCTGTTTTTT	CASSQAAGVAGELFF
-	TRBV7-2	-	TRBJ2-1	TGTGCCAGCAGCTCCCCTCCGGGGGGCGGCACCTACAATGAGCAGTTCTTC	CASSSPPGGGTYNEQFF
TRBD1	TRBV10-3	-	TRBJ2-3	TGTGCCATCAGGGCCCAGGGGGAGAGCGATACGCAGTATTTT	CAIRAQGESDTQYF
-	TRBV10-3	-	TRBJ2-2	TGTGCCATCAGTGAGAGGACCCCCAGATTAGACGGGGAGCTGTTTTTT	CAISERTPRLDGELFF
TRBD1	TRBV10-3	once	TRBJ2-3	TGTGCCATCAGTGTACAGGGGGATACGCAGTATTTT	CAISVQGDTQYF
-	TRBV2	-	TRBJ2-6	TGTGCCAGCAGTGAAATTACTGGAGAAGCTGGGGCCAACGTCCTGACTTTC	CASSEITGEAGANVLTF
TRBD1	TRBV9	-	TRBJ1-6	TGTGCCAGCAGCGTGGACAGGGGGAGGTCACCCCTCCACTTT	CASSVDRGRSPLHF
-	TRBV28	-	TRBJ1-2	TGTGCCAGCAGTTTAGAGGGGGTAGATGGTCGTGGCTACACCTTC	CASSLEGVDGRGYTF
-	TRBV10-3	-	TRBJ1-5	TGTGCCATCAGTGAGCTAGCGAATCAGCCCCAGCATTTT	CAISELANQPQHF
TRBD1	TRBV11-2	-	TRBJ2-3	TGTGCCAGCAGCTCGAGGACAGGGGTGAGCACAGATACGCAGTATTTT	CASSSRTGVSTDTQYF
-	TRBV5-5	-	TRBJ1-2	TGTGCCAGCAGCGTGGACTGGGAAGGCTACACCTTC	CASSVDWEGYTF
-	TRBV20-1	-	TRBJ2-1	TGCAGTGCTATCCGTAATGAGCAGTTCTTC	CSAIRNEQFF
TRBD2	TRBV5-4	-	TRBJ2-7	TGTGCCAGCAGCCCCGGGGGGACTATTTACTACGAGCAGTACTTC	CASSPGGTIYYEQYF
TRBD1	TRBV18	-	TRBJ1-4	TGTGCCAGCTCACCGGGACAGGACCAAGGAAAACTGTTTTTT	CASSPGQDQGKLFF
-	TRBV7-9	-	TRBJ2-3	TGTGCCAGCAGCCCAAGTGGGGGGCCCTTATTAGATACGCAGTATTTT	CASSPSGGPLLDTQYF
-	TRBV6-1	-	TRBJ2-3	TGTGCCACTGCAGGACCCGCTAGCACAGATACGCAGTATTTT	CATAGPASTDTQYF
-	TRBV5-6	-	TRBJ2-1	TGTGCCAGCAGCTTGGCCGGGGGACTCAGCTCCTACAATGAGCAGTTCTTC	CASSLAGGLSSYNEQFF
-	TRBV5-1	-	TRBJ2-3	TGCGCCAGCAGCTTGGGTGGGGGTACAGATACGCAGTATTTT	CASSLGGGTDTQYF
-	TRBV5-4	-	TRBJ2-3	TGTGCCAGCAGACTAAGGACCGATACAGATACGCAGTATTTT	CASRLRTDTDTQYF
TRBD1	TRBV4-1	-	TRBJ2-3	TGCGCCAGCAGCCTGTCGGGACAGACCACAGATACGCAGTATTTT	CASSLSGQTTDTQYF
TRBD2	TRBV7-9	-	TRBJ2-1	TGTGCCAGGCTAGCGGACTCCTACAATGAGCAGTTCTTC	CARLADSYNEQFF
TRBD1	TRBV5-1	-	TRBJ2-4	TGCGCCAGCAGCTTAAACAGGGGTGACATTCAGTACTTC	CASSLNRGDIQYF